The present entry profiles one T cell receptor beta chain with its context. Time point: pretreatment peripheral blood. Locally advanced or metastatic urothelial carcinoma affected all patients. Here immunoSEQ multiplex PCR was the method, and the copy in TCRdb shows in-frame clones only, minus some. Among tens of thousands of clones listed, roughly four fifths were seen once. The CDR3 contains 17 residues. V trimming: 4 bases; J trimming: 6 bases; junction bases outside the gene matches: 16. Per germline, CDR1 MDHEN and CDR2 SYDVKM. This entry is derived from a study of PD-L1 blockade in urothelial cancer.

Sample: PBMCs, taken around atezolizumab (anti-PD-L1) treatment. This sequence was found in a man aged 60-69 years with urothelial cancer. The chain combines TRBV28 with TRBJ2-7, with 9 bases lining up with TRBD1. CDR3 region: CASSSTTWDRAPGEQYF. The CDR3 DNA reads as TGTGCCAGCAGTTCTACAACCTGGGACAGGGCCCCGGGCGAGCAGTACTTC.